The 17 T cell receptor beta chains in this list originate from one sample, sequenced in a study of OX40 agonist ivuxolimab in advanced cancers. The method was immunoSEQ multiplex PCR; TCRdb's version includes in-frame clones alone and lacks a portion of them. The data show more than 50,000 clones, roughly 88% seen once. Sample: CD4+ or CD8+ T cells sorted from blood, taken in a trial of the OX40 agonist ivuxolimab. The receptors were gathered from an adult with an advanced solid tumor such as melanoma, head and neck, liver or kidney cancer.

The chain links TRBV4-3 to TRBJ2-6; D perhaps matches TRBD1 (5 bases). Germline CDR1 is LGHNA and CDR2 is YSLEER. The CDR3 is made up of 17 amino acids. V shed 1 base and J shed 0 bases, with 10 bases lying between them. In DNA, the CDR3 is TGCGCCAGCAGCCAAGGTCTAGGGGACTCTGGGGCCAACGTCCTGACTTTC. Translation: CASSQGLGDSGANVLTF.

The rearrangement joins TRBV6-1 to TRBJ1-2; 8 bases match TRBD1. V shed 7 bases and J 2 bases; nucleotides not matched to a gene: 6. CDR3 size: 14 residues. Germline CDR1 MNHNS, CDR2 SASEGT. The CDR3 sequence is CASKGQGLNYGYTF. CDR3 sequence (DNA): TGTGCCAGCAAAGGACAGGGTTTAAACTATGGCTACACCTTC.

V usage is TRBV5-1 and J usage is TRBJ1-1; tentatively, D is TRBD1 (5 bases). The V and J ends lost 4 bases and 0 bases respectively, with 13 bases between them. The CDR3 has 15 amino acids. In germline, CDR1 is SGHRS, CDR2 YFSETQ. DNA of the CDR3: TGCGCCAGCAGCACCAATCGACAGATGAACACTGAAGCTTTCTTT. It translates to CASSTNRQMNTEAFF.

V usage is TRBV19 and J usage is TRBJ1-5; perhaps TRBD1 as D (6 bases). Looked up from germline, CDR1 is LNHDA and CDR2 is SQIVND (reference sequence). The CDR3 loop spans 13 amino acids. V was clipped by 9 bases and J by 4 bases, with 13 bases between them. CDR3 amino acids: CASNRVRNQPQHF. The CDR3 bases are TGTGCCAGCAACAGGGTACGGAATCAGCCCCAGCATTTT.

The chain carries TRBV13 and TRBJ2-3; weak D call: TRBD2 (7 bases). The V end was cut by 0 bases, the J end by 2 bases, with 15 bases between. The CDR3 totals 17 residues. Germline V lookup: CDR1 PRHDT, CDR2 FYEKMQ (reference sequence). DNA for the CDR3: TGTGCCAGCAGCTTAGGGTGGGAGGGGGACTCCACAGATACGCAGTATTTT. This codes for CASSLGWEGDSTDTQYF. Variable domain in full (rest from reference TRBV13 and TRBJ2-3): AAGVIQSPRHLIKEKRETATLKCYPIPRHDTVYWYQQGPGQDPQFLISFYEKMQSDKGSIPDRFSAQQFSDYHSELNMSSLELGDSALYFCASSLGWEGDSTDTQYFGPGTRLTVL.

The chain combines TRBV7-3 with TRBJ2-2, with D hard to call. Germline V gene data show CDR1 as SGHTA and CDR2 as FQGTGA. V lost 3 bases, J lost 6 bases, and 11 bases lay in between. The CDR3 contains 14 residues. In DNA, the CDR3 is TGTGCCAGCAGCTTGGGTCCTTGGGCCGGGGAGCTGTTTTTT. This encodes CASSLGPWAGELFF. The variable domain in full, with the rest retrieved from reference TRBV7-3 and TRBJ2-2, is GAGVSQTPSNKVTEKGKYVELRCDPISGHTALYWYRQSLGQGPEFLIYFQGTGAADDSGLPNDRFFAVRPEGSVSTLKIQRTERGDSAVYLCASSLGPWAGELFFGEGSRLTVL.

The rearrangement joins TRBV19 to TRBJ2-3; TRBD2 agrees at 14 bases. Per the germline V gene, CDR1 is LNHDA and CDR2 is SQIVND (reference sequence). Germline trimming cut 1 base from V and 2 bases from J; bases unmatched to any gene: 8. This CDR3 comprises 19 residues. CDR3 DNA: TGTGCCAGTAGTATAGTAGGGACTAGCGGGGGACGTTTCACAGATACGCAGTATTTT. It is translated as CASSIVGTSGGRFTDTQYF.

This clone was seen a single time. The gene calls are TRBV11-2 and TRBJ1-4; D not resolved. Trimming took 3 bases from V and 6 from J, leaving 17 bases between them. Per germline, CDR1 SGHAT and CDR2 FQNNGV. CDR3 length: 16 amino acids. CDR3 sequence reads: CASSFTRSGYDEKLFF. CDR3 bases: TGTGCCAGCAGCTTTACTCGGAGTGGGTATGATGAAAAACTGTTTTTT.

The gene calls are TRBV15 and TRBJ1-5; D is ambiguous. From germline, CDR1 is LNHNV and CDR2 YYDKDF (reference sequence). The ends were cut back, 0 bases at V and 0 bases at J, with 6 bases in the middle. CDR3 length: 15 residues. DNA of the CDR3: TGTGCCACCAGCAGAGATTGGGATAGCAATCAGCCCCAGCATTTT. Translation: CATSRDWDSNQPQHF.

The chain has TRBV19 and TRBJ2-3; D remains ambiguous. The CDR3 sequence is 13 residues long. The V end was cut by 4 bases, the J end by 5 bases, with 10 bases between. CDR1 is LNHDA, CDR2 SQIVND, per germline (reference sequence). CDR3 sequence: CASSTIYGDTQYF. In nucleotides, the CDR3 is TGTGCCAGTAGTACGATCTACGGAGATACGCAGTATTTT.

The chain carries TRBV10-2 and TRBJ2-5; D gene uncertain. The germline CDR1 and CDR2 sequences are WSHSY and SAAADI. The CDR3 has 11 residues. V was clipped by 5 bases and J by 5 bases, with 6 bases between them. The CDR3 sequence is CASSQGETQYF. The CDR3 region has the DNA TGCGCCAGCAGTCAAGGCGAGACCCAGTACTTC.

V usage is TRBV7-9 and J usage is TRBJ1-2, with no clear D. In germline, CDR1 is SEHNR, CDR2 FQNEAQ (reference sequence). Trimming pared 8 bases from V and 1 base from J, leaving 14 bases between. The CDR3 contains 14 residues. The CDR3 loop reads CASLPRGNNYGYTF. CDR3 DNA: TGTGCCAGCCTACCAAGAGGAAATAACTATGGCTACACCTTC.

The CDR3 DNA reads as TGTGCCAGCGGGTCCGCTAGCACAGATACGCAGTATTTT. This sequence encodes CASGSASTDTQYF. This chain links TRBV27 with TRBJ2-3; unclear D gene. Germline CDR1 MNHEY, CDR2 SMNVEV (reference sequence). The CDR3 runs 13 residues. The germline V and J ends were trimmed by 8 bases and 0 bases, with 9 bases remaining between them.

This clone was recorded only once. The chain recombines TRBV5-6 with TRBJ2-7; D gene ambiguous. In germline, CDR1 is SGHDT, CDR2 YYEEEE. The CDR3 is 13 amino acids. Between the trimmed V and J ends, which lost 1 base and 0 bases, there was a span of 5 bases. The CDR3, as DNA: TGTGCCAGCAGCTTGCCCGTCTCCTACGAGCAGTACTTC. It is translated as CASSLPVSYEQYF.

This sequence joins TRBV2 and TRBJ1-1; D call uncertain. From germline, CDR1 is SNHLY and CDR2 FYNNEI. The V and J ends lost 4 bases and 1 base respectively, with 10 bases between them. CDR3 length equals 14 residues. The CDR3 DNA sequence: TGTGCCAGCAGTGCCGTTTCGTCGAACACTGAAGCTTTCTTT. Its protein product is CASSAVSSNTEAFF.

The V call is TRBV5-1, the J call TRBJ1-4; D is unresolved. The V and J ends lost 0 bases and 5 bases respectively, with 11 bases between them. The germline V gene has CDR1 SGHRS and CDR2 YFSETQ. This CDR3 comprises 15 residues. The CDR3 nucleotides read TGCGCCAGCAGCTTGGGTCCGGATTTAAATGAAAAACTGTTTTTT. Translation: CASSLGPDLNEKLFF.

As concerns this clone: The DNA is omitted, as the CDR3 cannot be located on it reliably, and the CDR3 follows TCRdb's listing. This chain uses TRBV5-1 with TRBJ2-3. Germline-derived CDR1 and CDR2 are SGHRS and YFSETQ. The CDR3 extends over 14 residues, inclusive of both ends. The CDR3 spells CASSFRGREDTQYF.